These T cell receptor beta chains were read from a single sample in a study of cytomegalovirus exposure and HLA in healthy donors. Sequencing was performed with immunoSEQ multiplex PCR; in TCRdb, only in-frame clones are kept and a portion is missing. This sample has 130,000 or so clones; 84% occur once, and the top ten carry about 2.7%. Specimen: PBMCs. The source is a woman in her late teens or twenties in good health and CMV-seropositive. CDR3s include the opening cysteine and the closing phenylalanine or tryptophan. A D gene is named only where the DNA matches it firmly. Size is omitted from some rows. Given values are once, few, many or a class for expanded clones.

j_gene	d_gene	v_gene	abundance	CDR3aa	CDR3nt
TRBJ2-3	TRBD1	TRBV6-1	-	CASSEPGGVDTQYF	TGTGCCAGCAGTGAACCAGGGGGCGTAGATACGCAGTATTTT
TRBJ2-7	-	TRBV9	-	CASSVAGASNEQYF	TGTGCCAGCAGCGTAGCAGGGGCTTCCAACGAGCAGTACTTC
TRBJ1-2	-	TRBV15	-	CATSRRTANYGYTF	TGTGCCACCAGCCGTCGTACAGCTAACTATGGCTACACCTTC
TRBJ1-1	-	TRBV2	-	CASYVGSTFEAFF	TGTGCCAGCTATGTAGGGAGTACGTTTGAAGCTTTCTTT
TRBJ2-1	TRBD2	TRBV7-6	-	CASSPEGLAGGEQFF	TGTGCCAGCAGCCCCGAGGGACTAGCGGGGGGTGAGCAGTTCTTC
TRBJ2-5	TRBD2	TRBV28	-	CASSLAGGETQYF	TGTGCCAGCAGCCTAGCGGGGGGGGAGACCCAGTACTTC
TRBJ2-1	-	TRBV2	-	CASSDPGEQFF	TGTGCCAGCAGTGACCCCGGGGAGCAGTTCTTC
TRBJ2-1	TRBD2	TRBV6-5	-	CASGLTSGGMDEQFF	TGTGCCAGCGGCCTCACTAGCGGGGGGATGGATGAGCAGTTCTTC
TRBJ2-3	-	TRBV4-1	-	CASSQAGQGGDTQYF	TGCGCCAGCAGCCAAGCAGGGCAGGGAGGAGATACGCAGTATTTT
TRBJ2-5	-	TRBV2	-	CASSLTEGETQYF	TGTGCCAGCAGCCTGACGGAGGGAGAGACCCAGTACTTC
TRBJ2-1	-	TRBV6-1	few	CASSEDPSGTVLNEQFF	TGTGCCAGCAGTGAAGACCCCTCAGGGACTGTTTTAAATGAGCAGTTCTTC
TRBJ1-2	TRBD1	TRBV29-1	-	CSVWTGDGYTF	TGCAGCGTCTGGACAGGGGATGGCTACACCTTC
TRBJ1-2	TRBD1	TRBV9	-	CASSPQTMTGGNGYTF	TGTGCCAGCAGCCCGCAAACGATGACAGGGGGCAACGGCTACACCTTC
TRBJ2-7	TRBD1	TRBV5-1	-	CASSGQGYEQYF	TGCGCCAGCAGCGGACAGGGGTACGAGCAGTACTTC
TRBJ2-1	TRBD2	TRBV5-1	-	CASTEALAGSNEQFF	TGCGCCAGCACCGAGGCCCTAGCGGGGAGCAATGAGCAGTTCTTC
TRBJ1-4	-	TRBV5-4	few	CASSLFAGDEKLFF	TGTGCCAGCAGCTTGTTCGCGGGAGATGAAAAACTGTTTTTT
TRBJ2-1	TRBD2	TRBV30	-	CAWSPSGGADEQFF	TGTGCCTGGAGTCCCAGCGGGGGGGCCGATGAGCAGTTCTTC
TRBJ1-2	TRBD1	TRBV6-1	few	CASSVTGTGIYGYTF	TGTGCCAGCAGTGTTACCGGGACAGGGATCTATGGCTACACCTTC
TRBJ2-2	TRBD1	TRBV5-1	-	CASVLDRGITGELFF	TGCGCCAGCGTCTTGGACAGGGGGATCACCGGGGAGCTGTTTTTT
TRBJ1-1	-	TRBV10-2	-	CASSDREVNTEAFF	TGCGCCAGCAGTGACAGGGAAGTTAACACTGAAGCTTTCTTT
TRBJ2-2	-	TRBV9	-	CASTHRLTGELFF	TGTGCCAGCACCCATCGACTCACCGGGGAGCTGTTTTTT
TRBJ2-5	TRBD2	TRBV5-4	-	CASSPTSPGLDPRGETQYF	TGTGCCAGCAGCCCTACCAGTCCGGGACTAGACCCAAGGGGAGAGACCCAGTACTTC
TRBJ2-3	-	TRBV7-9	-	CASSFSGKADTQYF	TGTGCCAGCAGCTTTTCCGGGAAAGCAGATACGCAGTATTTT
TRBJ1-4	TRBD1	TRBV28	-	CASSSRTGADEKLFF	TGTGCCAGCAGTTCCCGGACAGGGGCGGATGAAAAACTGTTTTTT
TRBJ2-7	-	TRBV6-1	-	CASSEAAGTPNEQYF	TGTGCCAGCAGTGAAGCCGCCGGGACACCCAACGAGCAGTACTTC
TRBJ2-3	TRBD2	TRBV25-1	-	CASSEYGGNTQYF	TGTGCCAGCAGTGAATACGGGGGGAATACGCAGTATTTT
TRBJ2-2	TRBD1	TRBV27	-	CASSLLGQGNTGELFF	TGTGCCAGCAGTTTATTGGGACAGGGGAATACCGGGGAGCTGTTTTTT
TRBJ2-1	TRBD1	TRBV9	-	CASSVTGGIDEQFF	TGTGCCAGCAGCGTGACAGGGGGAATCGATGAGCAGTTCTTC
TRBJ2-1	TRBD1	TRBV6-6	-	CASSHLRDRGINEQFF	TGTGCCAGCAGTCACCTTCGGGACAGGGGGATCAATGAGCAGTTCTTC
TRBJ1-1	TRBD1	TRBV4-1	-	CASSRGDSLNTEAFF	TGCGCCAGCAGCCGCGGGGACAGTTTGAACACTGAAGCTTTCTTT
TRBJ2-3	-	TRBV5-1	-	CASSLKLAADTQYF	TGCGCCAGCAGCTTGAAACTAGCCGCAGATACGCAGTATTTT
TRBJ2-5	TRBD2	TRBV7-7	few	CASSTGLAGIQETQYF	TGTGCTAGCAGCACGGGACTAGCGGGAATCCAAGAGACCCAGTACTTC
TRBJ1-2	-	TRBV11-2	-	CASTRGNSNYGYTF	TGTGCCAGCACCCGAGGGAATTCTAACTATGGCTACACCTTC
TRBJ1-1	-	TRBV25-1	-	CASSPPPSSGNTEAFF	TGTGCCAGCAGTCCACCACCCAGCAGCGGCAACACTGAAGCTTTCTTT
TRBJ2-3	-	TRBV5-4	-	CASSLGAVVASTDTQYF	TGTGCCAGCAGCTTGGGGGCCGTAGTGGCCAGCACAGATACGCAGTATTTT
TRBJ1-2	-	TRBV7-9	-	CASSTLSGDGYTF	TGTGCCAGCAGCACATTGAGCGGTGATGGCTACACCTTC
TRBJ1-1	-	TRBV2	few	CASGQGWGSTEAFF	TGTGCCAGCGGGCAGGGGTGGGGGAGCACTGAAGCTTTCTTT
TRBJ2-1	TRBD2	TRBV29-1	-	CSGRLAGAHEQFF	TGCAGCGGTAGACTAGCGGGGGCCCATGAGCAGTTCTTC
TRBJ2-5	TRBD2	TRBV7-9	-	CASSLTSGVQETQYF	TGTGCCAGCAGCTTGACTAGCGGGGTTCAAGAGACCCAGTACTTC
TRBJ1-2	-	TRBV6-1	-	CASSENRARYGYTF	TGTGCCAGCAGTGAAAACAGGGCCCGCTATGGCTACACCTTC